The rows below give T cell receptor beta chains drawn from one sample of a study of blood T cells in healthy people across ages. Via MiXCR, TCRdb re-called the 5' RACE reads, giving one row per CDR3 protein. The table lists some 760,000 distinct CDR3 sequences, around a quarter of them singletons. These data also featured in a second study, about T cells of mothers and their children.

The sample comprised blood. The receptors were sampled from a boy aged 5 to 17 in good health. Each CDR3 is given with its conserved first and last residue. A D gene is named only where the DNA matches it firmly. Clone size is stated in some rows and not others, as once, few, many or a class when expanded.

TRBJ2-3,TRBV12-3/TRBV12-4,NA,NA,TGTGCCAGCAGTCCTCGCTTGGGGCCCACAGATACGCAGTATTTT,CASSPRLGPTDTQYF
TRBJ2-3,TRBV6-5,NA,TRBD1,TGTGCCAGCAAGAATCAGGGGGCGTTGACAGATACGCAGTATTTT,CASKNQGALTDTQYF
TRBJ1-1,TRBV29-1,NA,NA,TGCAGCGTTGAACCGTGGGGGTCTGAAGCTTTCTTT,CSVEPWGSEAFF
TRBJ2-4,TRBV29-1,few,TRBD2,TGCAGCGTCCTCATAGCGGGAGGGCGGAAAAACATTCAGTACTTC,CSVLIAGGRKNIQYF
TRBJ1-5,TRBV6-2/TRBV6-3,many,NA,TGTGCCAGCAGCTCCGATCGGGCTTGGAGTAATCAGCCCCAGCATTTT,CASSSDRAWSNQPQHF
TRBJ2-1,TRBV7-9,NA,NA,TGTGCCAGCAGCCTCGGTGGGCTAGCAGCCTTTGAGCAGTTCTTC,CASSLGGLAAFEQFF
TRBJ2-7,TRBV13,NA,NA,TGTGCCAGCAGCACCACAGGGTCAACCTACGAGCAGTACTTC,CASSTTGSTYEQYF
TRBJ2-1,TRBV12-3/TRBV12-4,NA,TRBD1,TGTGCCAGCAGAGTGACAGGGGATGTGCAGTTCTTC,CASRVTGDVQFF
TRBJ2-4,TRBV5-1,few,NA,TGCGCCAGCAGCTCATACCCGACAGGAGCCAAAAACATTCAGTACTTC,CASSSYPTGAKNIQYF
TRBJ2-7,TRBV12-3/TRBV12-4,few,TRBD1,TGTGCCAGCAGCACCGCACGGACAGGGCCCGAGCAGTACTTC,CASSTARTGPEQYF
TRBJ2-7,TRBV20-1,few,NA,TGCAGTGCTAGAGATTTAAGACAGGTCTACGAGCAGTACTTC,CSARDLRQVYEQYF
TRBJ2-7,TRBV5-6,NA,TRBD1,TGTGCCAGCAGCTACGGACAGGGCGAGCAGTACTTC,CASSYGQGEQYF
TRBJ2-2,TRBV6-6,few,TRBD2,TGTGCCAGCAGTTACCTAGCGGGAGGGGCCGGGGAGCTGTTTTTT,CASSYLAGGAGELFF
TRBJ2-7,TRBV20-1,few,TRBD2,TGCAGTGCCCCGATAGGCCTAGCGGGAGTAGGCGAGCAGTACTTC,CSAPIGLAGVGEQYF
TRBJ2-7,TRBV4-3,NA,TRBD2,TGCGCCAGCAGCCAAGTGCGGGAGGGCCGACACGAGCAGTACTTC,CASSQVREGRHEQYF
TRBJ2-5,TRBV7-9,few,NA,TGTGCCAGCAGCTCATGGACGGAGGGGAGGGAGACCCAGTACTTC,CASSSWTEGRETQYF
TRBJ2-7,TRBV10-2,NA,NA,TGCGCCAGCAGTGTTGACAGCTACTACGAGCAGTACTTC,CASSVDSYYEQYF
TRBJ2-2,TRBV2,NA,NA,TGTGCCAGCAGGATCGGGGACGCGAACACCGGGGAGCTGTTTTTT,CASRIGDANTGELFF
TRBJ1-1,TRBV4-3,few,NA,TGCGCCAGCAGCCAAGATGTCAGGACAAACACTGAAGCTTTCTTT,CASSQDVRTNTEAFF
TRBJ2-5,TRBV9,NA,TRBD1,TGTGCCAGCAGCGCTGGGTGGGGACAGGGGAAAGAGACCCAGTACTTC,CASSAGWGQGKETQYF
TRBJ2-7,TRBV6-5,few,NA,TGTGCCAGCAGTTACTCGAAGGTCTCCTACGAGCAGTACTTC,CASSYSKVSYEQYF
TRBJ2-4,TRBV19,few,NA,TGTGCCAGTAGTAACAACGCGGCGAACATTCAGTACTTC,CASSNNAANIQYF
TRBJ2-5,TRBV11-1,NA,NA,TGTGCCAGCAGCTTAGAGCCGCACCCGTACCAAGAGACCCAGTACTTC,CASSLEPHPYQETQYF
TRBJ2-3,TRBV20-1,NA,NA,TGCAGTGCCCCTATCGGGGGCACAGATACGCAGTATTTT,CSAPIGGTDTQYF
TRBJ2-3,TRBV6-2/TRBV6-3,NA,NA,TGTGCCAGCACCACGGGGTCTAGCGATACAGATACGCAGTATTTT,CASTTGSSDTDTQYF
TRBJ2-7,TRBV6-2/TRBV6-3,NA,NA,TGTGCCAGCAGTTACCCGGACTGGGAGCAGTACTTC,CASSYPDWEQYF
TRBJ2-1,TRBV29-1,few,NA,TGCAGCGTTGAAGATCTTCAAACCGGAGGGGGGCTCAATGAGCAGTTCTTC,CSVEDLQTGGGLNEQFF
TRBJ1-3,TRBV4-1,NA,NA,TGCGCCAGCAGCCAACAGGCGCGCGACTCTGGAAACACCATATATTTT,CASSQQARDSGNTIYF
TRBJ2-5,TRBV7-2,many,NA,TGTGCCAGCAGCTTAATGGAGACCCAGTACTTC,CASSLMETQYF
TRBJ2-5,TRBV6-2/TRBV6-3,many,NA,TGTGCCAGCAGTTACCGTGAAGTGGAGACCCAGTACTTC,CASSYREVETQYF
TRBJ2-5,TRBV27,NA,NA,TGTGCCAGCAGTTTGCCATCAGGGACCCAGTACTTC,CASSLPSGTQYF
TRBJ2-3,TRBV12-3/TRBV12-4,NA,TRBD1,TGTGCCAGCACCTTCCGGGACAGAGGAGATACGCAGTATTTT,CASTFRDRGDTQYF
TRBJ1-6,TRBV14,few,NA,TGTGCCAGCAGCCAAGATCTTAAGGCTAATTCACCCCTCCACTTT,CASSQDLKANSPLHF
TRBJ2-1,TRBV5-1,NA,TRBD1,TGCGCCAGCAGCCCTAGGGACGGGACAGGGTGGAATCCTTGGAATGAGCAGTTCTTC,CASSPRDGTGWNPWNEQFF
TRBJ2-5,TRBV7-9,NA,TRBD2,TGTGCCAGCAGCTTAGGACCAGCGGGAGTCTATGAGACCCAGTACTTC,CASSLGPAGVYETQYF
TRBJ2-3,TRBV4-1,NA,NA,TGCGCCAGCAGCCAAGAGCCAGGGTTGTACACAGATACGCAGTATTTT,CASSQEPGLYTDTQYF
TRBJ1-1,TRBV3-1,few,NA,TGTGCCAGCAGCCAGGGGAAGAACACTGAAGCTTTCTTT,CASSQGKNTEAFF
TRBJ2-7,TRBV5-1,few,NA,TGCGCCAGCAGCTCTGGGGGCGCGGGCTACGAGCAGTACTTC,CASSSGGAGYEQYF
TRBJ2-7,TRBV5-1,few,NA,TGCGCCAGCAGTCCTCAGGGAGGTGTTCTCGAGCAGTACTTC,CASSPQGGVLEQYF
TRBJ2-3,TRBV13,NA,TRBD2,TGTGCCAGCAGCTGGGGACTAGCGGGGGGGTATACAGATACGCAGTATTTT,CASSWGLAGGYTDTQYF
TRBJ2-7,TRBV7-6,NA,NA,TGTGCCAGCAGTCCAGGACAGCCTCACTCCTACGAGCAGTACTTC,CASSPGQPHSYEQYF